This TCR beta chain was documented in a study of blood T cell repertoires in COVID-19. Germline V gene lookup returns CDR1 LNHDA and CDR2 SQIVND (reference sequence). The CDR3 contains 14 residues. V was cut by 5 bases and J by 0 bases, with 10 bases left in between. This clone was observed a handful of times. In the study's own analysis: Researchers report that nucleated cell counts were estimated from reference gene primer amplification. TCRdb keeps only in-frame clones here, not all; method: immunoSEQ multiplex PCR. V, J and clone size derive from that table, while D and trimming were established from the DNA sequence. The repertoire holds under 75,000 clones, 80% to 90% seen once, with about 2.1% in the top ten.

The sequence was obtained from a human donor in a cohort sampled during active COVID-19. V is TRBV19 and J is TRBJ1-1; D not certain. Material: peripheral blood. DNA for the CDR3: TGTGCCAGTAGTCCATCGCGCGTGAACACTGAAGCTTTCTTT. Encoded protein: CASSPSRVNTEAFF. The whole variable domain, filled in from reference TRBV19 and TRBJ1-1, reads DGGITQSPKYLFRKEGQNVTLSCEQNLNHDAMYWYRQDPGQGLRLIYYSQIVNDFQKGDIAEGYSVSREKKESFPLTVTSAQKNPTAFYLCASSPSRVNTEAFFGQGTRLTVV.